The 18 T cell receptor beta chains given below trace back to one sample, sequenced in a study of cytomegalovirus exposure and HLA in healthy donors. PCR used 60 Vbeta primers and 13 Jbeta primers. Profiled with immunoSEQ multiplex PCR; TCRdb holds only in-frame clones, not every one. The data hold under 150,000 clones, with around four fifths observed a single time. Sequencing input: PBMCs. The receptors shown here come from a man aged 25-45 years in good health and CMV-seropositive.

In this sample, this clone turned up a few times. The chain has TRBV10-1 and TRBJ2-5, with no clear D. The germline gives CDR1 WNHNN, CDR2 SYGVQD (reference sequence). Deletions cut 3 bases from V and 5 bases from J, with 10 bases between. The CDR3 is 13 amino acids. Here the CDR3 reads CASSDPPGETQYF. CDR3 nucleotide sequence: TGCGCCAGCAGTGATCCCCCCGGGGAGACCCAGTACTTC.

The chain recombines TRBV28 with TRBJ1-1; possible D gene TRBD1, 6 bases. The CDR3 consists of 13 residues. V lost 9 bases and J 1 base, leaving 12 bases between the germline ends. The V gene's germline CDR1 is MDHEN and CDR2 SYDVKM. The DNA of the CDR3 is TGTGCCAGTGGGGGACACCAGAACACTGAAGCTTTCTTT. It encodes CASGGHQNTEAFF.

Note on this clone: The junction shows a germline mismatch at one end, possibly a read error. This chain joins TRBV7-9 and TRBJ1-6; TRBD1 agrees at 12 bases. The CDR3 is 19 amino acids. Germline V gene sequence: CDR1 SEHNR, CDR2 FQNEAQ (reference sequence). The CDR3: CSSSQRAGQGATYNSPLHF. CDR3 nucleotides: TGTTCCAGCAGCCAAAGGGCGGGACAGGGGGCTACCTATAATTCACCCCTCCACTTT. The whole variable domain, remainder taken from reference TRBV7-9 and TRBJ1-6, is DTGVSQNPRHKITKRGQNVTFRCDPISEHNRLYWYRQTLGQGPEFLTYFQNEAQLEKSRLLSDRFSAERPKGSFSTLEIQRTEQGDSAMYLCSSSQRAGQGATYNSPLHFGNGTRLTVT.

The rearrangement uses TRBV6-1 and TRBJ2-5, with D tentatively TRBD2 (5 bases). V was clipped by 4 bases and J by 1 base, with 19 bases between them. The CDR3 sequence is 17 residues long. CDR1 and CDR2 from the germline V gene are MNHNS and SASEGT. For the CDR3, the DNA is TGTGCCAGCAGTGTAATCGGACTCGGGGTCCTCCAAGAGACCCAGTACTTC. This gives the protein CASSVIGLGVLQETQYF.

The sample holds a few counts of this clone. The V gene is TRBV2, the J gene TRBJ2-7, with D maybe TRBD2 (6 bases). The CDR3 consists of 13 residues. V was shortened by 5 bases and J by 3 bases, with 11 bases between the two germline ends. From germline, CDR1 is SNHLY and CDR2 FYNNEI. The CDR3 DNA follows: TGTGCCAGCAGTCTAGCGTGGGGCTACGAGCAGTACTTC. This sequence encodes CASSLAWGYEQYF.

The chain's CDR3 is CASSSLAGGYGELFF. For the CDR3, the DNA is TGCGCCAGCAGCTCCCTCGCGGGAGGGTACGGGGAGCTGTTTTTT. The V gene is TRBV5-1, the J gene TRBJ2-2, with 9 bases lining up with TRBD2. The CDR3 contains 15 residues. V was pared by 3 bases and J by 7 bases, with 7 bases of the junction left unmatched. CDR1 and CDR2 from the germline V gene are SGHRS and YFSETQ.

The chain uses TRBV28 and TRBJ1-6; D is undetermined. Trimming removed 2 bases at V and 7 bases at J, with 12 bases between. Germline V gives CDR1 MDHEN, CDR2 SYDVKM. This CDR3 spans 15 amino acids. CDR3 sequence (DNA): TGTGCCAGCAGTTTACCGGGGAGTCGGAATTCACCCCTCCACTTT. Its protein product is CASSLPGSRNSPLHF.

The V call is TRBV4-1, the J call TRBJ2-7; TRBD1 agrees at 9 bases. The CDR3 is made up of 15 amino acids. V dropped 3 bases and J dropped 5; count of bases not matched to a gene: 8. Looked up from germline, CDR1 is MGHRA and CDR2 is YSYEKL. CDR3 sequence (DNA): TGCGCCAGCAGCCACCCCTTGGGACAGGGTGACGAGCAGTACTTC. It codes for CASSHPLGQGDEQYF.

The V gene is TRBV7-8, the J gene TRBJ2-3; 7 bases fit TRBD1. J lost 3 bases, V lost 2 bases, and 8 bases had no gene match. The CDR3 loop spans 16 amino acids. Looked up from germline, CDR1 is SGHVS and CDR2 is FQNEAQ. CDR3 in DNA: TGTGCCAGCAGCTTAAGGGACAGCCTAATTACAGATACGCAGTATTTT. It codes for CASSLRDSLITDTQYF.

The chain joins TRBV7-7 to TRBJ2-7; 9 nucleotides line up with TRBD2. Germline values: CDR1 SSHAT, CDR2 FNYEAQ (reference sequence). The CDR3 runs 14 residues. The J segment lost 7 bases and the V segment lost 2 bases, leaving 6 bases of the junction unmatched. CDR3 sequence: CASSLLAGVGEQYF. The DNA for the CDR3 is TGTGCCAGCAGCTTATTAGCGGGAGTTGGAGAGCAGTACTTC.

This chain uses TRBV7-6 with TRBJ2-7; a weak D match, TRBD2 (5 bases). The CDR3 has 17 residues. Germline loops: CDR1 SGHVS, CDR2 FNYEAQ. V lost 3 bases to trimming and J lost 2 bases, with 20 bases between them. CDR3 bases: TGTGCCAGCAGCTTGGACGGCGAAAGCGGACTTACCTACGAGCAGTACTTC. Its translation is CASSLDGESGLTYEQYF.

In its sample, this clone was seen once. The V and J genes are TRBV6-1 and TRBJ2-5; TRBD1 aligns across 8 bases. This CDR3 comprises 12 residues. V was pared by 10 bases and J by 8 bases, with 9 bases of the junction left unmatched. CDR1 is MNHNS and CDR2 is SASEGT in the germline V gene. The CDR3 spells CATRTGRETQYF. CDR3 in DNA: TGTGCCACCAGGACAGGGCGAGAAACCCAGTACTTC.

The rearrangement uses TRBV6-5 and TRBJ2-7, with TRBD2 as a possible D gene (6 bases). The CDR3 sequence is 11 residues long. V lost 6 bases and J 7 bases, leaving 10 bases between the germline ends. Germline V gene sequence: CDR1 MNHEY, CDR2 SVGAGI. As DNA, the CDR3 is TGTGCCAGCAGACTGGGGGGAGAGCAGTACTTC. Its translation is CASRLGGEQYF.

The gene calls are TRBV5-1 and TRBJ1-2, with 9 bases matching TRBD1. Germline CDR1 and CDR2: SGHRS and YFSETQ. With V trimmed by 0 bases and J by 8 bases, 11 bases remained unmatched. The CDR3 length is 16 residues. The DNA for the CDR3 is TGCGCCAGCAGCTTGGGAGGGGGACAGGGAACCTTGGGCTACACCTTC. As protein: CASSLGGGQGTLGYTF.

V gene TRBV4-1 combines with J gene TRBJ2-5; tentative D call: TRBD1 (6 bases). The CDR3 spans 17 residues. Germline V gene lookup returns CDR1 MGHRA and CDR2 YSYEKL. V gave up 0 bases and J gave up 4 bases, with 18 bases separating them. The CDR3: CASSQEGAARNTETQYF. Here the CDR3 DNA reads TGCGCCAGCAGCCAAGAGGGGGCTGCGAGAAATACAGAGACCCAGTACTTC.

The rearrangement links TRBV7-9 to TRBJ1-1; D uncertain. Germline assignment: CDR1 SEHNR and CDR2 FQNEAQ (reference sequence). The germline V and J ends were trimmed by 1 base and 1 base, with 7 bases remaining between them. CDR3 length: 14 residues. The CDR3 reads CASSLDPGNTEAFF. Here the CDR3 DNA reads TGTGCCAGCAGCTTAGATCCGGGGAACACTGAAGCTTTCTTT.

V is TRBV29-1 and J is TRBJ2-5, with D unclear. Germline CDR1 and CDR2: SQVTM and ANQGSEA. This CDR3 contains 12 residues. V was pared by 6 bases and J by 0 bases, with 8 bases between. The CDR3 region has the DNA TGCAGCGTCGACAAAAACCAAGAGACCCAGTACTTC. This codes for CSVDKNQETQYF. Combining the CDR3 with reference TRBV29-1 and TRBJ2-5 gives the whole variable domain SAVISQKPSRDICQRGTSLTIQCQVDSQVTMMFWYRQQPGQSLTLIATANQGSEATYESGFVIDKFPISRPNLTFSTLTVSNMSPEDSSIYLCSVDKNQETQYFGPGTRLLVL.

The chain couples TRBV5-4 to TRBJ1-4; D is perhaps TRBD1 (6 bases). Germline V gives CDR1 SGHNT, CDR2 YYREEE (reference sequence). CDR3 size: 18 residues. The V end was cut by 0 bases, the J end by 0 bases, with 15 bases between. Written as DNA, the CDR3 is TGTGCCAGCAGCTTGGTGGACCAGGGGCGGGCAACTAATGAAAAACTGTTTTTT. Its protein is CASSLVDQGRATNEKLFF.